A single sample gave rise to the 6 T cell receptor beta chains below, sequenced in a study of shared clonotypes between healthy human individuals. The repertoire was sequenced with immunoSEQ multiplex PCR; TCRdb's copy has only in-frame clones and lacks some. The data contain about 380,000 clones, around 96% of them seen just once; the ten biggest clones take up more than 0.3%. Input material: memory CD8+ T cells sorted from blood. Subset defined: CD45RO+ cells pooled with CCR7-negative TemRA cells. The source of these receptors is a young man in good health.

DNA for the CDR3: TGTGCCAGCAGCCCAGGCTACTTCTCCTACGAGCAGTACTTC. This translates into CASSPGYFSYEQYF. The J gene is TRBJ2-7, the V gene TRBV11-1; no clear D gene. Germline V gene sequence: CDR1 SGHAT, CDR2 FQDESV (reference sequence). The V end lost 5 bases, the J end lost 0 bases, and 11 bases lay between the germline ends. There are 14 residues in the CDR3. The entire variable domain, with the rest obtained from reference TRBV11-1 and TRBJ2-7, is as follows: EAEVAQSPRYKITEKSQAVAFWCDPISGHATLYWYRQILGQGPELLVQFQDESVVDDSQLPKDRFSAERLKGVDSTLKIQPAELGDSAMYLCASSPGYFSYEQYFGPGTRLTVT.

This rearrangement joins TRBV19 to TRBJ2-1, with D possibly being TRBD2 (6 bases). Trimming removed 3 bases from V and 5 bases from J, with 11 bases in between. The CDR3 sequence is 14 residues long. Germline CDR1 and CDR2: LNHDA and SQIVND (reference sequence). Here the CDR3 reads CASSMPRLDNEQFF. CDR3 nucleotides: TGTGCCAGTAGTATGCCCCGACTAGACAATGAGCAGTTCTTC.

The chain's CDR3 is CASSERWYGRDIQYF. The DNA of the CDR3 is TGTGCCAGCAGTGAAAGATGGTACGGAAGGGACATTCAGTACTTC. The rearrangement uses TRBV25-1 and TRBJ2-4; D gene unclear. V gave up 2 bases and J gave up 8 bases, with 16 bases separating them. Germline values: CDR1 MGHDK, CDR2 SYGVNS. The CDR3 extends over 15 amino acids. Variable domain in full (rest from reference TRBV25-1 and TRBJ2-4): EADIYQTPRYLVIGTGKKITLECSQTMGHDKMYWYQQDPGMELHLIHYSYGVNSTEKGDLSSESTVSRIRTEHFPLTLESARPSHTSQYLCASSERWYGRDIQYFGAGTRLSVL.

The rearrangement uses TRBV5-4 and TRBJ2-3, with TRBD2 identical over 8 bases. The V gene's germline CDR1 is SGHNT and CDR2 YYREEE (reference sequence). V was pared by 0 bases and J by 5 bases, with 8 bases of the junction left unmatched. The CDR3 sequence is 16 residues long. CDR3 sequence: CASSLGPAGVGDTQYF. Here the CDR3 DNA reads TGTGCCAGCAGCTTGGGCCCAGCGGGAGTGGGAGATACGCAGTATTTT.

The chain is built from TRBV7-9 and TRBJ2-1; 12 bases agree with TRBD2. CDR1 is SEHNR, CDR2 FQNEAQ, per germline (reference sequence). The CDR3 totals 15 residues. V shed 8 bases and J 7 bases; nucleotides not matched to a gene: 9. The CDR3 protein is CASGLTSGSGNEQFF. The CDR3 region has the DNA TGTGCCAGCGGTTTGACTAGCGGGAGCGGGAATGAGCAGTTCTTC.

The chain combines TRBV18 with TRBJ2-7, with TRBD1 as a possible D gene (6 bases). Germline lookup yields CDR1 KGHSH and CDR2 LQKENI. V was clipped by 3 bases and J by 4 bases, with 13 bases between them. The CDR3 loop spans 14 amino acids. The CDR3 bases are TGTGCCAGCTCACCGGACAGCTTATCTTACGAGCAGTACTTC. Translation gives CASSPDSLSYEQYF.